This entry is about one T cell receptor beta chain. Antigen specificity is unknown. V was cut by 0 bases and J by 0 bases, with 14 bases left in between. Germline values: CDR1 SNHLY, CDR2 FYNNEI. The CDR3 sequence is 17 residues long. These data originate in a study of cytomegalovirus exposure and HLA in healthy donors. General study points: Based on reports, TCR beta sequences accurately predicted HLA-A and HLA-B alleles for most subjects.

PCR was performed using 60 Vbeta and 13 Jbeta primers. TCRdb's table, derived via immunoSEQ multiplex PCR, lists solely in-frame clones and lacks some. The sample yields under 200,000 clones, roughly 71% seen once. This receptor was taken from a male donor in good health and CMV-seropositive. V gene TRBV2 combines with J gene TRBJ1-1; D unclear. Sequencing used PBMCs. CDR3 nucleotide sequence: TGTGCCAGCAGTGAAGCGCGTCACAGCCTTATGAACACTGAAGCTTTCTTT. Protein sequence: CASSEARHSLMNTEAFF.